The 29 T cell receptor beta chains listed next were all sequenced from one sample in a study of cytomegalovirus exposure and HLA in healthy donors. Amplification used 60 Vbeta primers and 13 Jbeta primers. TCRdb's copy holds only in-frame clones and misses some; the assay was immunoSEQ multiplex PCR. The sample records about 200,000 clones, about 88% being singletons. Sequences were obtained from PBMCs. These receptors originate from a woman aged 25 to 39 in good health and CMV-seronegative.

This sequence joins TRBV27 and TRBJ1-2; TRBD1 might be the D (6 bases). Germline V gives CDR1 MNHEY, CDR2 SMNVEV (reference sequence). This CDR3 comprises 14 residues. Trimming left V 10 bases short and J 6 bases short, with 21 bases between. The CDR3 DNA follows: TGTGCCACCAAGACAGGTTGGAGTCCAAATGGCTACACCTTC. Translation: CATKTGWSPNGYTF.

The V and J genes are TRBV6-6 and TRBJ2-7, with D perhaps matching TRBD2 (8 bases). From germline, CDR1 is MNHNY and CDR2 SVGAGI (reference sequence). V was pared by 6 bases and J by 5 bases, with 17 bases between. The CDR3 sequence is 14 residues long. In nucleotides, the CDR3 is TGTGCCAGCAGCCGGGGGGGGAGGGGGCACGAGCAGTACTTC. It encodes CASSRGGRGHEQYF.

V is TRBV10-3 and J is TRBJ1-3; 8 bases align to TRBD1. CDR1 and CDR2 from the germline V gene are ENHRY and SYGVKD. V was clipped by 8 bases and J by 7 bases; unmatched bases: 7. The CDR3 contains 13 residues. CDR3 region: CAIGQGDMNTIYF. The CDR3 DNA reads TGTGCCATCGGACAGGGTGATATGAACACCATATATTTT.

V is TRBV19 and J is TRBJ1-6, with D perhaps matching TRBD1 (5 bases). CDR1 is LNHDA and CDR2 is SQIVND in the germline V gene (reference sequence). V lost 1 base and J lost 8, with 12 bases in between. CDR3 length: 15 amino acids. CDR3 region: CASSIGGGIHSPLHF. CDR3 DNA: TGTGCCAGTAGTATAGGGGGGGGAATTCATTCACCCCTCCACTTT.

This clone appeared a few times. V and J are TRBV5-1 and TRBJ2-1; weak D call: TRBD1 (6 bases). Per germline, CDR1 SGHRS and CDR2 YFSETQ. There are 16 residues in the CDR3. V was shortened by 4 bases and J by 4 bases, with 18 bases between the two germline ends. The CDR3 is CASSADPQGPYNEQFF. The CDR3 nucleotides read TGCGCCAGCAGCGCCGATCCACAGGGACCGTACAATGAGCAGTTCTTC.

V and J are TRBV6-6 and TRBJ2-6; TRBD1 agrees at 7 bases. V shed 7 bases, J shed 1 base, and the junction held 4 bases outside the gene matches. The CDR3 is made up of 15 amino acids. Per the germline V gene, CDR1 is MNHNY and CDR2 is SVGAGI (reference sequence). CDR3 sequence reads: CASKGGPSGANVLTF. For the CDR3, the DNA is TGTGCCAGCAAAGGGGGCCCGTCTGGGGCCAACGTCCTGACTTTC.

This clone appeared a few times. Other DNA sequences in the same sample also yield this CDR3. The rearrangement links TRBV10-1 to TRBJ2-2; D unclear. V lost 2 bases to trimming and J lost 2 bases, with 6 bases between them. Germline V gene data show CDR1 as WNHNN and CDR2 as SYGVQD (reference sequence). This CDR3 contains 14 residues. The CDR3 loop reads CASSEGLNTGELFF. The CDR3 nucleotides read TGCGCCAGCAGTGAGGGTCTAAACACCGGGGAGCTGTTTTTT.

DNA for the CDR3: TGCGCCAGCAGCTTCGACCGAGGCACTGAAGCTTTCTTT. Residues: CASSFDRGTEAFF. The chain combines TRBV5-1 with TRBJ1-1, with no clear D. The V end was cut by 2 bases, the J end by 4 bases, with 9 bases between. Germline CDR1 reads SGHRS; CDR2 reads YFSETQ. The CDR3 is made up of 13 amino acids.

A word on this clone: Additional DNA sequences in this sample encode the identical CDR3. The chain combines TRBV5-1 with TRBJ1-1, with a weak D call TRBD1 (5 bases). The germline gives CDR1 SGHRS, CDR2 YFSETQ. The CDR3 sequence is 13 residues long. V lost 1 base to trimming and J lost 2 bases, with 6 bases between them. The CDR3 spells CASSLTGNTEAFF. CDR3 nucleotide sequence: TGCGCCAGCAGCTTGACAGGTAACACTGAAGCTTTCTTT. Full variable domain (outside the CDR3, taken from reference TRBV5-1 and TRBJ1-1): KAGVTQTPRYLIKTRGQQVTLSCSPISGHRSVSWYQQTPGQGLQFLFEYFSETQRNKGNFPGRFSGRQFSNSRSEMNVSTLELGDSALYLCASSLTGNTEAFFGQGTRLTVV.

CDR3 loop: CASTRLAGGRDEQFF. The CDR3 DNA reads TGTGCCAGTACCAGACTAGCGGGAGGGCGCGATGAGCAGTTCTTC. The V call is TRBV19, the J call TRBJ2-1; 14 bases are shared with TRBD2. CDR3 length: 15 residues. The V gene end was trimmed by 7 bases and the J gene end by 8 bases; junction bases not matched to a gene: 7. Looked up from germline, CDR1 is LNHDA and CDR2 is SQIVND (reference sequence).

This clone was seen once. The chain is built from TRBV30 and TRBJ2-1; 15 bases match TRBD2. This CDR3 has 16 amino acids. Unmatched junction bases numbered 9, after V lost 4 bases and J lost 8 bases. The V gene's germline CDR1 is GTSNPN and CDR2 SVGIG (reference sequence). The CDR3 here is CAWTKGLAGGSDEQFF. DNA for the CDR3: TGTGCCTGGACCAAAGGACTAGCGGGGGGGAGTGATGAGCAGTTCTTC.

This sequence joins TRBV6-6 and TRBJ2-3; D perhaps matches TRBD2 (5 bases). V dropped 0 bases and J dropped 5 bases, with 9 bases sitting between them. The CDR3 spans 14 residues. Germline V gene lookup returns CDR1 MNHNY and CDR2 SVGAGI (reference sequence). This chain's CDR3 is CASSYSVRGDTQYF. DNA of the CDR3: TGTGCCAGCAGTTACTCCGTCCGGGGAGATACGCAGTATTTT.

This rearrangement joins TRBV4-1 to TRBJ2-3; D uncertain. CDR3 length: 13 amino acids. CDR1 and CDR2 (germline): MGHRA, YSYEKL. The V and J ends lost 0 bases and 7 bases respectively, with 8 bases between them. CDR3 residues: CASSQEMAHTQYF. The CDR3 DNA follows: TGCGCCAGCAGCCAAGAAATGGCACATACGCAGTATTTT.

The genes are TRBV27 and TRBJ1-2; TRBD1 matches at 7 bases. The germline CDR1 and CDR2 sequences are MNHEY and SMNVEV (reference sequence). The CDR3 totals 15 residues. Trimming at V came to 7 bases and at J to 4 bases, leaving 12 bases not matched to a gene. In nucleotides, the CDR3 is TGTGCCAGCAAATGGACAGGAGCCAATTCCTATGGCTACACCTTC. Encoded protein: CASKWTGANSYGYTF.

The CDR3 region is CASSVDRANIQYF. The CDR3 DNA sequence: TGTGCCAGCAGTGTCGACAGGGCGAACATTCAGTACTTC. The chain is built from TRBV27 and TRBJ2-4; 7 positions match TRBD1. The CDR3 is made up of 13 amino acids. The V and J ends lost 5 bases and 7 bases, in that order; junction bases with no gene match: 5. Per the germline V gene, CDR1 is MNHEY and CDR2 is SMNVEV (reference sequence).

This clone has just one count. The chain couples TRBV5-1 to TRBJ1-1, with a possible D match to TRBD1 (5 bases). The germline CDR1 and CDR2 sequences are SGHRS and YFSETQ. V was pared by 1 base and J by 4 bases, with 11 bases between. CDR3 length: 14 amino acids. The CDR3 DNA is TGCGCCAGCAGCTTGACAGGAGGGGCCACTGAAGCTTTCTTT. It encodes CASSLTGGATEAFF. The full variable domain, completed using reference TRBV5-1 and TRBJ1-1, is KAGVTQTPRYLIKTRGQQVTLSCSPISGHRSVSWYQQTPGQGLQFLFEYFSETQRNKGNFPGRFSGRQFSNSRSEMNVSTLELGDSALYLCASSLTGGATEAFFGQGTRLTVV.

The V gene is TRBV7-3, the J gene TRBJ2-2; D remains ambiguous. Trimming pared 5 bases from V and 4 bases from J, leaving 14 bases between. Per the germline V gene, CDR1 is SGHTA and CDR2 is FQGTGA. The CDR3 contains 15 residues. In DNA, the CDR3 is TGTGCCAGCAGCCCCGGCCCTAGAGGCACCGGGGAGCTGTTTTTT. Amino acids: CASSPGPRGTGELFF.

The chain recombines TRBV7-9 with TRBJ2-6; 8 bases match TRBD1. Germline V gives CDR1 SEHNR, CDR2 FQNEAQ (reference sequence). The V gene end was trimmed by 5 bases and the J gene end by 2 bases; junction bases not matched to a gene: 5. The length of the CDR3 is 16 residues. The CDR3 loop is CASSQPDRAGANVLTF. DNA for the CDR3: TGTGCCAGCAGCCAACCGGACAGGGCTGGGGCCAACGTCCTGACTTTC.

The V gene is TRBV7-8, the J gene TRBJ2-5; TRBD2 matches 7 bases. Germline assignment: CDR1 SGHVS and CDR2 FQNEAQ. V lost 5 bases and J lost 5; bases outside the gene matches: 11. The CDR3 has 15 amino acids. CDR3 bases: TGTGCCAGCAGCAATAGCGGGCCGCTAAGGGAGACCCAGTACTTC. Amino acid sequence: CASSNSGPLRETQYF.

The chain uses TRBV5-1 and TRBJ2-5, with 8 bases identical to TRBD2. The V and J ends lost 0 bases and 0 bases, in that order; junction bases with no gene match: 1. Germline lookup yields CDR1 SGHRS and CDR2 YFSETQ. The CDR3 sequence is 15 residues long. CDR3 bases: TGCGCCAGCAGCTTGGCCGGGGGGGACCAAGAGACCCAGTACTTC. It codes for CASSLAGGDQETQYF.

The chain carries TRBV11-2 and TRBJ2-7; 12 nucleotides match TRBD2. CDR3 length: 14 residues. V shed 5 bases and J 6 bases; nucleotides not matched to a gene: 5. Germline V gives CDR1 SGHAT, CDR2 FQNNGV. This CDR3 reads CASSTRLAGVEQYF. The CDR3 DNA reads as TGTGCCAGCAGCACCAGACTAGCGGGAGTCGAGCAGTACTTC.

V and J are TRBV7-9 and TRBJ2-1; D ambiguous. Germline V gene sequence: CDR1 SEHNR, CDR2 FQNEAQ (reference sequence). The CDR3 has 18 amino acids. Trimming left V 1 base short and J 1 base short, with 17 bases between. The CDR3: CASSLVSTLLTSYNEQFF. For the CDR3, the DNA is TGTGCCAGCAGCTTAGTATCTACCCTCCTAACGTCCTACAATGAGCAGTTCTTC.

V usage is TRBV12-2 and J usage is TRBJ2-2; the DNA was not compared with TRBD2, the D call given in the table. TRBV12-2 is classified as a pseudogene. The CDR3 length is 17 residues. The CDR3 here is CASRLEREGPYTGELFF. As DNA, the CDR3 is TGTGCAAGTCGCTTAGAACGGGAGGGCCCGTACACCGGGGAGCTGTTTTTT.

The chain recombines TRBV18 with TRBJ2-1, with 8 bases aligning to TRBD2. There are 16 residues in the CDR3. J lost 12 bases, V lost 3 bases, and 16 bases had no gene match. Germline assignment: CDR1 KGHSH and CDR2 LQKENI. DNA for the CDR3: TGTGCCAGCTCACCTGACGGGAGGGCCGGGGGCAAGGCGCAGTTCTTC. Translated: CASSPDGRAGGKAQFF.

This chain uses TRBV2 with TRBJ2-7; D remains ambiguous. This CDR3 region has 10 residues. Trimming shortened V by 5 bases and J by 4 bases, and 3 bases separated the two germline ends. Germline values: CDR1 SNHLY, CDR2 FYNNEI. CDR3 nucleotide sequence: TGTGCCAGCAGTATATACGAGCAGTACTTC. It translates to CASSIYEQYF. Full variable domain (remainder filled in from reference TRBV2 and TRBJ2-7): EPEVTQTPSHQVTQMGQEVILRCVPISNHLYFYWYRQILGQKVEFLVSFYNNEISEKSEIFDDQFSVERPDGSNFTLKIRSTKLEDSAMYFCASSIYEQYFGPGTRLTVT.

The V call is TRBV19, the J call TRBJ2-7; 7 bases are shared with TRBD1. Trimming cost V 8 bases and J 4 bases; bases outside gene matches: 11. The length of the CDR3 is 14 residues. Germline CDR1 and CDR2: LNHDA and SQIVND (reference sequence). The CDR3 protein is CASGLRDRNYEQYF. CDR3 nucleotide sequence: TGTGCCAGTGGACTCCGGGACAGAAATTACGAGCAGTACTTC.

This clone was picked up a small number of times. V gene TRBV7-9 combines with J gene TRBJ2-1, with 10 bases fitting TRBD2. The J segment lost 4 bases and the V segment lost 3 bases, leaving 3 bases of the junction unmatched. The CDR3 is 15 residues long. CDR1 is SEHNR, CDR2 FQNEAQ, per germline (reference sequence). The CDR3 DNA is TGTGCCAGCAGCTTCCTAGCGGGAGTTTACAATGAGCAGTTCTTC. Translated: CASSFLAGVYNEQFF.

CDR3 nucleotide sequence: TGTGCCAGCAGTACTAGCGGGAGGGCAGACAATGAGCAGTTCTTC. This codes for CASSTSGRADNEQFF. The chain uses TRBV25-1 and TRBJ2-1, with 13 bases that match TRBD2. V dropped 5 bases and J dropped 5; count of bases not matched to a gene: 3. CDR1 and CDR2 (germline): MGHDK, SYGVNS. This CDR3 contains 15 residues.

This rearrangement joins TRBV7-3 to TRBJ2-7, with a tentative D call TRBD2 (7 bases). V shed 5 bases and J shed 6 bases, with 17 bases lying between them. The CDR3 has 14 residues. Per germline, CDR1 SGHTA and CDR2 FQGTGA. The CDR3 DNA sequence: TGTGCCAGCAGCCGCGGGGGCGCGGGAGCCGAGCAGTACTTC. The encoded protein is CASSRGGAGAEQYF.